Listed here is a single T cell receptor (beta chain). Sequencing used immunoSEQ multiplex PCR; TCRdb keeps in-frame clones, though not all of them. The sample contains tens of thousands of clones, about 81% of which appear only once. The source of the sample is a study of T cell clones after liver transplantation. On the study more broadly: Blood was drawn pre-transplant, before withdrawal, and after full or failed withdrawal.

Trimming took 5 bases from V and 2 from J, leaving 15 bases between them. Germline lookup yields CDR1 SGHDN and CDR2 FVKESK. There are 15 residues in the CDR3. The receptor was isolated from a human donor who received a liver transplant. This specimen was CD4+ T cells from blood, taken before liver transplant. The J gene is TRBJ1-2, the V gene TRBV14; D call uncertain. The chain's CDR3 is CASSKNPEWNYGYTF. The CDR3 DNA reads TGTGCCAGCAGCAAGAACCCCGAGTGGAACTATGGCTACACCTTC.